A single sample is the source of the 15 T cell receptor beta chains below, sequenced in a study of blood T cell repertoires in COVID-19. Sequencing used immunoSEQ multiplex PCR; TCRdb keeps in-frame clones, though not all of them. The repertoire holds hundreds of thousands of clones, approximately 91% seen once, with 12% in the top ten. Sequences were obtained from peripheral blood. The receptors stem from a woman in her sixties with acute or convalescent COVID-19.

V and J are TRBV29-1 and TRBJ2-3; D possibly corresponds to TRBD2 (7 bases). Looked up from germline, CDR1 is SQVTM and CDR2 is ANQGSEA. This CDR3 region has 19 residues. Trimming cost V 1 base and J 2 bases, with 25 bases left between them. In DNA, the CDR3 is TGCAGCGTTGAAGGTCTTAGTCGTGCGGGGGCAAAAAACACAGATACGCAGTATTTT. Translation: CSVEGLSRAGAKNTDTQYF.

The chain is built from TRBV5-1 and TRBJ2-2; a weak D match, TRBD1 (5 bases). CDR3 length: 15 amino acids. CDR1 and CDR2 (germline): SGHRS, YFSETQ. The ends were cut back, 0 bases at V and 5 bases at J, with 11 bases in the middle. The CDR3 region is CASSLVQGGTGELFF. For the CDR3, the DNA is TGCGCCAGCAGCTTGGTGCAGGGTGGAACCGGGGAGCTGTTTTTT.

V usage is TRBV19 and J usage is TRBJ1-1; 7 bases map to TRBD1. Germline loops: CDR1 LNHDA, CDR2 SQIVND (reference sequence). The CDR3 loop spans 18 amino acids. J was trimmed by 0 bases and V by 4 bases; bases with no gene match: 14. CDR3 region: CASSKNRGNQLLNTEAFF. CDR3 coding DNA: TGTGCCAGTAGTAAAAACAGGGGAAACCAACTATTGAACACTGAAGCTTTCTTT.

The CDR3 here is CASGLVLRQGMNTEAFF. The CDR3 region has the DNA TGTGCTAGTGGTTTGGTACTTAGGCAGGGGATGAACACTGAAGCTTTCTTT. The chain recombines TRBV12-5 with TRBJ1-1; tentative D call: TRBD1 (6 bases). This CDR3 comprises 17 residues. Trimming left V 0 bases short and J 0 bases short, with 14 bases between. Germline assignment: CDR1 LGHNT and CDR2 FRNRAP.

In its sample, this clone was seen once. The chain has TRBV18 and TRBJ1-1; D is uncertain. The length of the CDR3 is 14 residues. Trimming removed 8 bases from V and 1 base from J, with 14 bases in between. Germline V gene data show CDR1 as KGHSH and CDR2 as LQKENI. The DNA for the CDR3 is TGTGCCAGCCAAGACCGCGGTCGGAACACTGAAGCTTTCTTT. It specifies CASQDRGRNTEAFF.

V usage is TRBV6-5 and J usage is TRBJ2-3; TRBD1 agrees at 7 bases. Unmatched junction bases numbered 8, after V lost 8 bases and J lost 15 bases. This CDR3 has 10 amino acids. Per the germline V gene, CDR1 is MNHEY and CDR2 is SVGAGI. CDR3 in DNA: TGTGCCAGCGGGCCAGGGGGAATCTATTTT. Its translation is CASGPGGIYF.

CDR3 in amino acids: CASAGRVLESPLHF. Here the CDR3 DNA reads TGTGCCAGCGCCGGTCGGGTTTTAGAATCACCCCTCCACTTT. The chain couples TRBV6-5 to TRBJ1-6; D ambiguous. Germline CDR1 is MNHEY and CDR2 is SVGAGI. The CDR3 length is 14 residues. Trimming took off 8 bases at V and 10 bases at J, with 18 bases between the two ends.

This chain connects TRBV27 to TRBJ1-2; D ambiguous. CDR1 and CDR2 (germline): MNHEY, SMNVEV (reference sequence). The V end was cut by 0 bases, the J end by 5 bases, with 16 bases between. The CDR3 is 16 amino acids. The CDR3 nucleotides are TGTGCCAGCAGTTTATCGCCTCGGGTTCACCGGTATGGCTACACCTTC. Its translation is CASSLSPRVHRYGYTF.

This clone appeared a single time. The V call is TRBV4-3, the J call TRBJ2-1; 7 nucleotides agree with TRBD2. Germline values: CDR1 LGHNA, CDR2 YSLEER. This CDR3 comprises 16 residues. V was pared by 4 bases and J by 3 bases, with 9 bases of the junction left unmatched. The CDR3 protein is CASSPEVAGYYNEQFF. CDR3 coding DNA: TGCGCCAGCAGCCCGGAAGTAGCGGGCTACTACAATGAGCAGTTCTTC.

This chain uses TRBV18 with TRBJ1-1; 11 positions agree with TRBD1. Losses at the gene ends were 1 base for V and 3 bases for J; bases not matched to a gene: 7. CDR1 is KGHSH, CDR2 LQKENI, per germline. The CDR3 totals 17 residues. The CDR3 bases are TGTGCCAGCTCACCACTCGGACAGGGGGCGAGGGACACTGAAGCTTTCTTT. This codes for CASSPLGQGARDTEAFF. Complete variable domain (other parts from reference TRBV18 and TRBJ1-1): NAGVMQNPRHLVRRRGQEARLRCSPMKGHSHVYWYRQLPEEGLKFMVYLQKENIIDESGMPKERFSAEFPKEGPSILRIQQVVRGDSAAYFCASSPLGQGARDTEAFFGQGTRLTVV.

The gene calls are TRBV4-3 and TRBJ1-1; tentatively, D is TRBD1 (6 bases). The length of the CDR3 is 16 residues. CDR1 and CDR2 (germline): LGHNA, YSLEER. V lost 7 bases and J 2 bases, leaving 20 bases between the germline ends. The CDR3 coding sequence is TGCGCCAGCAACCGTAGACCGACAGGTCGAAACACTGAAGCTTTCTTT. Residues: CASNRRPTGRNTEAFF.

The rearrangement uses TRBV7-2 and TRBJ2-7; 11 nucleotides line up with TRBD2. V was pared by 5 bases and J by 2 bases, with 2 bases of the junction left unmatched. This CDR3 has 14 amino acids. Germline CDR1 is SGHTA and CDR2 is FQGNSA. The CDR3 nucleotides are TGTGCCAGCAGCAATAGCGGGAGGGCCTACGAGCAGTACTTC. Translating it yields CASSNSGRAYEQYF.

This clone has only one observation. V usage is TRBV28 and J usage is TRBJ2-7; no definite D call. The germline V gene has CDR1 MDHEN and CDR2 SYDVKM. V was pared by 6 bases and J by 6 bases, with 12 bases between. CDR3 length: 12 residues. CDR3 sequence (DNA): TGTGCCAGCAGCTCTCCTCCTACCGAGCAGTACTTC. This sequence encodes CASSSPPTEQYF.

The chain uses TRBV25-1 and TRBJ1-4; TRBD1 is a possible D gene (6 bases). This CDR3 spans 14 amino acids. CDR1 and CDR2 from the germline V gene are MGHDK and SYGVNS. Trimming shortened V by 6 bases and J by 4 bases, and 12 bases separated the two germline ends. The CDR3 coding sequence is TGTGCCAGCAGAAGACAGGACGTTAATGAAAAACTGTTTTTT. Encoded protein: CASRRQDVNEKLFF.

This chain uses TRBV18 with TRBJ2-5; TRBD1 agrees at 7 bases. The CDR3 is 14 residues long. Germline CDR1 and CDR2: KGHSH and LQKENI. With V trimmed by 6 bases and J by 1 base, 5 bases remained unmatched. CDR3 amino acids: CASSPGQTQETQYF. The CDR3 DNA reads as TGTGCCAGCTCGCCGGGACAGACCCAAGAGACCCAGTACTTC.